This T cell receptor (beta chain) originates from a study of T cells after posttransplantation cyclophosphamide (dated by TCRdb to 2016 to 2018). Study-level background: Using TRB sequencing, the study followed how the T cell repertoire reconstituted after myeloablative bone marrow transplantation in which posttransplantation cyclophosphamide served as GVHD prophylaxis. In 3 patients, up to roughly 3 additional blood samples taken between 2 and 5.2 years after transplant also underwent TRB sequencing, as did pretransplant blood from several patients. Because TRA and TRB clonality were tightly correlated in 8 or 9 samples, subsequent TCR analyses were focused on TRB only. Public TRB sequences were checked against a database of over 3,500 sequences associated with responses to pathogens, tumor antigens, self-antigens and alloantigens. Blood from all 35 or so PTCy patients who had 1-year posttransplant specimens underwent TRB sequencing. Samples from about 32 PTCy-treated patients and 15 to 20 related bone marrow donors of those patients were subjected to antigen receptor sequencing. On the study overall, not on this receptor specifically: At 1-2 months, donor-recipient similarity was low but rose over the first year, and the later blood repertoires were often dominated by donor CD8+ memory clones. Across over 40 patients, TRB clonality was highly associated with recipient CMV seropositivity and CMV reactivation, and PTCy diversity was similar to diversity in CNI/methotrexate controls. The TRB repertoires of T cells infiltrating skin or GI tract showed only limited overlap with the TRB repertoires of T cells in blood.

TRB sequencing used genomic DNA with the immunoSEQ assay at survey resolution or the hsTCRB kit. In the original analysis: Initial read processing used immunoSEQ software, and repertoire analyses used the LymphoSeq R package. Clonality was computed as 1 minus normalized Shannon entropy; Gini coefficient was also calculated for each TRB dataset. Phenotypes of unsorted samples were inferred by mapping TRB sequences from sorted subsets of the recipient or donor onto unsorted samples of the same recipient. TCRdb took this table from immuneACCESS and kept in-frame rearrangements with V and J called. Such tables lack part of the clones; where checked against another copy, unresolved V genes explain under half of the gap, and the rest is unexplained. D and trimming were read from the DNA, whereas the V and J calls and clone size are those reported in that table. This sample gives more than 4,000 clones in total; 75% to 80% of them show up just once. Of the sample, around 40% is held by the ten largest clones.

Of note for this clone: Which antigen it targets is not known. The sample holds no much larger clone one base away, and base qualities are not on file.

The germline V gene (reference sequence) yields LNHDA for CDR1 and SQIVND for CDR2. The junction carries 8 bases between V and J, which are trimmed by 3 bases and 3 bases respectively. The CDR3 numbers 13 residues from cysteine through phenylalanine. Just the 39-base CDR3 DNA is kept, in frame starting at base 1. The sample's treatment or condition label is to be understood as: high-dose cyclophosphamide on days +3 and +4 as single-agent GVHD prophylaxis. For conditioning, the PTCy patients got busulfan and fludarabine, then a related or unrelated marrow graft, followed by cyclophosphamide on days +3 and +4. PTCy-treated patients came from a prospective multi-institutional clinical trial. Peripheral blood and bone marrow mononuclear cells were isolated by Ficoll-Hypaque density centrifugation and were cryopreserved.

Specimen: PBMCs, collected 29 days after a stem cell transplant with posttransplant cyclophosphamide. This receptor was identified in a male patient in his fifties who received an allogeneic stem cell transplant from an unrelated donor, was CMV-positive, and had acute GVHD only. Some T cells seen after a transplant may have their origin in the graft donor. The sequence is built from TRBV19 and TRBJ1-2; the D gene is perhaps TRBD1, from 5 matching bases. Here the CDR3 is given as CASSMGGDYGYTF. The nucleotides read TGTGCCAGTAGTATGGGAGGGGACTATGGCTACACCTTC. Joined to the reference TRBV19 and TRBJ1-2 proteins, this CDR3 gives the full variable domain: DGGITQSPKYLFRKEGQNVTLSCEQNLNHDAMYWYRQDPGQGLRLIYYSQIVNDFQKGDIAEGYSVSREKKESFPLTVTSAQKNPTAFYLCASSMGGDYGYTFGSGTRLTVV.